This T cell receptor beta chain comes out of a study of Siglec-9 on CD8 T cells in melanoma. In regard to this clone: Its antigen is undetermined.

Using immunoSEQ multiplex PCR, the repertoire was profiled, and TCRdb retains in-frame clones only, with some absent. Of around 39,000 clones listed, around 82% are singletons. Study-level results: An effector memory CD8+ subset marked by Siglec-9 reportedly appeared to gather in melanoma.

Trimming took 8 bases from V and 6 from J, leaving 12 bases between them. In germline, CDR1 is MNHEY, CDR2 SMNVEV (reference sequence). The CDR3 runs to 12 residues. The sequenced sample consisted of Siglec-9- CD8+ T cells sorted from blood. This TCR was recovered from a human donor in good health. The chain carries TRBV27 and TRBJ2-3; D might be TRBD2 (5 bases). CDR3 in amino acids: CASGLATDTQYF. The CDR3 nucleotides read TGTGCCAGCGGACTTGCAACGGATACGCAGTATTTT.